The 29 T cell receptor beta chains in this list originate from one sample, sequenced in a study of early stage breast cancer tumors. The protocol was immunoSEQ multiplex PCR, while the TCRdb copy is restricted to in-frame clones and leaves out a portion. Seen here are around 41,000 clones, about 73% observed once, and the top ten hold about 7.2%. Sequencing input: blood. The receptors originated from a person aged 45-65 years with breast cancer.

V gene TRBV5-1 combines with J gene TRBJ2-1; 8 nucleotides align to TRBD2. The CDR3 contains 16 residues. Germline CDR1 is SGHRS and CDR2 is YFSETQ. With 6 bases clipped from V and 2 bases from J, the junction kept 10 bases outside the gene matches. CDR3 loop: CASKPYSGAAYNEQFF. In DNA, the CDR3 is TGCGCCAGCAAGCCCTATAGCGGGGCTGCCTACAATGAGCAGTTCTTC.

The V gene is TRBV9, the J gene TRBJ1-1; D possibly corresponds to TRBD1 (6 bases). Germline V gene sequence: CDR1 SGDLS, CDR2 YYNGEE. The CDR3 consists of 15 residues. The ends were cut back, 4 bases at V and 0 bases at J, with 13 bases in the middle. CDR3 DNA sequence: TGTGCCAGCAGCTCTTCTCGGGACATGAACACTGAAGCTTTCTTT. This translates into CASSSSRDMNTEAFF.

The chain couples TRBV10-3 to TRBJ1-1; tentatively, D is TRBD1 (5 bases). V lost 4 bases and J 1 base, leaving 13 bases between the germline ends. The germline CDR1 and CDR2 sequences are ENHRY and SYGVKD. This CDR3 comprises 15 residues. The CDR3 sequence is CAISAGLGQNTEAFF. CDR3 coding DNA: TGTGCCATCAGTGCAGGGTTGGGGCAGAACACTGAAGCTTTCTTT.

The rearrangement uses TRBV2 and TRBJ2-3; D may be TRBD2 (5 bases). V gave up 6 bases and J gave up 0 bases, with 10 bases separating them. The V gene's germline CDR1 is SNHLY and CDR2 FYNNEI. The CDR3 covers 14 residues. The CDR3 reads CASSGISSTDTQYF. The CDR3 DNA reads TGTGCCAGCAGCGGGATTTCTAGCACAGATACGCAGTATTTT. Variable domain in full (rest from reference TRBV2 and TRBJ2-3): EPEVTQTPSHQVTQMGQEVILRCVPISNHLYFYWYRQILGQKVEFLVSFYNNEISEKSEIFDDQFSVERPDGSNFTLKIRSTKLEDSAMYFCASSGISSTDTQYFGPGTRLTVL.

The table lists this clone with a count of one. This rearrangement joins TRBV5-6 to TRBJ2-7, with D perhaps matching TRBD1 (6 bases). V was cut by 1 base and J by 6 bases, with 11 bases left in between. This CDR3 contains 13 residues. Per the germline V gene, CDR1 is SGHDT and CDR2 is YYEEEE. The CDR3 nucleotides read TGTGCCAGCAGCTTGATAGGGGGTGGCGAGCAGTACTTC. Protein product: CASSLIGGGEQYF. The variable domain in full, completed from reference TRBV5-6 and TRBJ2-7, reads DAGVTQSPTHLIKTRGQQVTLRCSPKSGHDTVSWYQQALGQGPQFIFQYYEEEERQRGNFPDRFSGHQFPNYSSELNVNALLLGDSALYLCASSLIGGGEQYFGPGTRLTVT.

The chain carries TRBV7-9 and TRBJ1-1, with D uncertain. CDR1 SEHNR and CDR2 FQNEAQ come from the germline V gene (reference sequence). The length of the CDR3 is 13 residues. Trimming stripped 3 bases from V and 8 bases from J, with 13 bases between. The CDR3, as DNA: TGTGCCAGCAGCTTTTTGGATCTCGGGGAAGCTTTCTTT. This encodes CASSFLDLGEAFF.

In this sample, this clone turned up a few times. The chain recombines TRBV11-3 with TRBJ1-1; 7 bases fit TRBD1. V shed 7 bases and J 2 bases; nucleotides not matched to a gene: 13. The CDR3 consists of 16 residues. In germline, CDR1 is SGHNT, CDR2 YENEEA. The CDR3 loop reads CASTREGAGVNTEAFF. As DNA, the CDR3 is TGTGCCAGCACCCGAGAGGGGGCCGGGGTTAACACTGAAGCTTTCTTT.

The genes are TRBV30 and TRBJ1-3; D is ambiguous. Germline values: CDR1 GTSNPN, CDR2 SVGIG (reference sequence). There are 14 residues in the CDR3. V was clipped by 3 bases and J by 0 bases, with 9 bases between them. The CDR3 nucleotides are TGTGCCTGGAGGGAGGGAAGCTCTGGAAACACCATATATTTT. Encoded protein: CAWREGSSGNTIYF. Drawing the rest from reference TRBV30 and TRBJ1-3, the complete variable domain is SQTIHQWPATLVQPVGSPLSLECTVEGTSNPNLYWYRQAAGRGLQLLFYSVGIGQISSEVPQNLSASRPQDRQFILSSKKLLLSDSGFYLCAWREGSSGNTIYFGEGSWLTVV.

This sequence joins TRBV5-8 and TRBJ1-2; D is uncertain. The CDR3 runs 13 residues. Germline lookup yields CDR1 SGHTS and CDR2 YDEGEE. Trimming shortened V by 1 base and J by 6 bases, and 10 bases separated the two germline ends. CDR3 protein: CASSLYGSDGYTF. CDR3 DNA: TGTGCCAGCAGCTTGTACGGGTCGGATGGCTACACCTTC.

This clone turned up a few times. CDR3 protein: CASSQESGSLPQHF. CDR3 in DNA: TGTGCCAGCAGCCAAGAATCAGGGTCTCTGCCCCAGCATTTT. This chain connects TRBV4-2 to TRBJ1-5, with D maybe TRBD1 (5 bases). With 0 bases removed from V and 9 bases from J, the gap between germline ends came to 12 bases. CDR1 LGHNA and CDR2 YNFKEQ come from the germline V gene. The CDR3 runs 14 residues.

The chain joins TRBV9 to TRBJ2-5; tentative D call: TRBD1 (6 bases). In germline, CDR1 is SGDLS, CDR2 YYNGEE. V was cut by 5 bases and J by 5 bases, with 19 bases left in between. The CDR3 is 15 amino acids. CDR3 in amino acids: CASSKSRGVLETQYF. Here the CDR3 DNA reads TGTGCCAGCAGTAAGAGCAGGGGCGTCCTTGAGACCCAGTACTTC.

The chain links TRBV29-1 to TRBJ1-2, with 9 bases matching TRBD1. V shed 6 bases and J 1 base; nucleotides not matched to a gene: 3. This CDR3 has 13 residues. Germline V CDR1 and CDR2: SQVTM, ANQGSEA. The CDR3 loop is CSVRTGDNYGYTF. CDR3 DNA: TGCAGCGTCAGGACAGGGGATAACTATGGCTACACCTTC.

This chain joins TRBV6-6 and TRBJ2-5; TRBD2 is a possible D gene (5 bases). Germline V gives CDR1 MNHNY, CDR2 SVGAGI (reference sequence). CDR3 size: 13 residues. The germline V and J ends were trimmed by 4 bases and 5 bases, with 11 bases remaining between them. CDR3 nucleotides: TGTGCCAGCAGTTTTCTAAGGGAGGAGACCCAGTACTTC. The encoded protein is CASSFLREETQYF.

The genes are TRBV6-1 and TRBJ2-7, with 10 bases identical to TRBD1. V dropped 6 bases and J dropped 6; count of bases not matched to a gene: 5. Germline V gives CDR1 MNHNS, CDR2 SASEGT. This CDR3 is built from 13 residues. CDR3 nucleotide sequence: TGTGCCAGCAGGGTCCGGGACAGGGGCGAGCAGTACTTC. This gives the protein CASRVRDRGEQYF.

The CDR3 nucleotides read TGTGCCAGCTCACCAGACAGGGCTGGCGAGACCCAGTACTTC. It specifies CASSPDRAGETQYF. The gene calls are TRBV18 and TRBJ2-5, with 7 bases matching TRBD1. The CDR3 totals 14 residues. Germline V gene sequence: CDR1 KGHSH, CDR2 LQKENI. V gave up 2 bases and J gave up 5 bases; unmatched junction bases: 5.

This clone has only a few counts. This chain uses TRBV18 with TRBJ2-7; D might be TRBD1 (6 bases). The CDR3 has 15 residues. V gave up 5 bases and J gave up 1 base, with 15 bases separating them. CDR1 and CDR2 (germline): KGHSH, LQKENI. CDR3 sequence (DNA): TGTGCCAGCTCATACCAGCCGACAGGATCCTACGAGCAGTACTTC. Translated: CASSYQPTGSYEQYF.

The genes are TRBV19 and TRBJ2-7; possible D gene TRBD2, 5 bases. CDR3 length equals 15 residues. In germline, CDR1 is LNHDA, CDR2 SQIVND (reference sequence). Deletions cut 5 bases from V and 2 bases from J, with 16 bases between. The CDR3 loop is CASSFRAALTYEQYF. The CDR3, as DNA: TGTGCCAGTAGTTTCAGAGCGGCCCTGACCTACGAGCAGTACTTC.

This chain joins TRBV19 and TRBJ1-2; 9 bases agree with TRBD1. V shed 5 bases and J 5 bases; nucleotides not matched to a gene: 12. The CDR3 loop spans 16 amino acids. CDR1 is LNHDA, CDR2 SQIVND, per germline (reference sequence). As DNA, the CDR3 is TGTGCCAGTAGTCCCCGTGCAAGGACAGGGGATTATGGCTACACCTTC. Translation gives CASSPRARTGDYGYTF.

In DNA, the CDR3 is TGTGCCAGCAGTGAAGGGACAGGCCAAGGGGAAAAACTGTTTTTT. Its protein is CASSEGTGQGEKLFF. The J gene is TRBJ1-4, the V gene TRBV2, with 7 bases that match TRBD1. V was clipped by 1 base and J by 8 bases; unmatched bases: 7. This CDR3 spans 15 amino acids. Per the germline V gene, CDR1 is SNHLY and CDR2 is FYNNEI.

Judged by abundance, this clone is large. This rearrangement joins TRBV29-1 to TRBJ2-7; 7 bases are shared with TRBD2. J gave up 2 bases and V 0 bases, and 16 bases lay outside the gene matches. CDR3 length equals 18 residues. Germline CDR1 and CDR2: SQVTM and ANQGSEA. CDR3 nucleotide sequence: TGCAGCGTTGAAGATCCGGACCGGGAGGAATATTCGACCTACGAGCAGTACTTC. Its translation is CSVEDPDREEYSTYEQYF.

The gene calls are TRBV29-1 and TRBJ2-5; weak D call: TRBD1 (6 bases). CDR1 is SQVTM and CDR2 is ANQGSEA in the germline V gene. This CDR3 contains 17 residues. V was shortened by 3 bases and J by 2 bases, with 22 bases between the two germline ends. The CDR3 DNA is TGCAGCGTTGATTCGGTGGTCGTCAGGGGTGCTCAAGAGACCCAGTACTTC. This encodes CSVDSVVVRGAQETQYF. The whole variable domain, remainder taken from reference TRBV29-1 and TRBJ2-5, is SAVISQKPSRDICQRGTSLTIQCQVDSQVTMMFWYRQQPGQSLTLIATANQGSEATYESGFVIDKFPISRPNLTFSTLTVSNMSPEDSSIYLCSVDSVVVRGAQETQYFGPGTRLLVL.

The V and J genes are TRBV5-1 and TRBJ2-2, with 9 nucleotides matching TRBD1. The V gene's germline CDR1 is SGHRS and CDR2 YFSETQ. This CDR3 comprises 15 residues. V was clipped by 4 bases and J by 7 bases; unmatched bases: 8. The CDR3 region is CASSAWDRAGGELFF. CDR3 DNA: TGCGCCAGCAGCGCCTGGGACAGGGCGGGCGGGGAGCTGTTTTTT. The whole variable domain, remainder taken from reference TRBV5-1 and TRBJ2-2, is KAGVTQTPRYLIKTRGQQVTLSCSPISGHRSVSWYQQTPGQGLQFLFEYFSETQRNKGNFPGRFSGRQFSNSRSEMNVSTLELGDSALYLCASSAWDRAGGELFFGEGSRLTVL.

The V call is TRBV5-1, the J call TRBJ2-3; 8 nucleotides match TRBD2. Germline-derived CDR1 and CDR2 are SGHRS and YFSETQ. This CDR3 contains 15 residues. J lost 4 bases, V lost 4 bases, and 8 bases had no gene match. The CDR3, as DNA: TGCGCCAGCAGCACCCAAGACGGGGGGGCAGATACGCAGTATTTT. Translated: CASSTQDGGADTQYF.

This chain uses TRBV5-6 with TRBJ2-7; weak D call: TRBD1 (5 bases). Trimming stripped 1 base from V and 4 bases from J, with 12 bases between. CDR3 length: 14 amino acids. Germline V lookup: CDR1 SGHDT, CDR2 YYEEEE. The CDR3 sequence is CASSLLQGHYEQYF. The CDR3 DNA sequence: TGTGCCAGCAGCTTGCTTCAGGGCCATTACGAGCAGTACTTC.

The chain has TRBV11-3 and TRBJ2-1; 9 bases map to TRBD2. Looked up from germline, CDR1 is SGHNT and CDR2 is YENEEA. V shed 0 bases and J 9 bases; nucleotides not matched to a gene: 9. The CDR3 contains 16 residues. CDR3 region: CASSLDGSGSGGEQFF. In DNA, the CDR3 is TGTGCCAGCAGCTTAGATGGTAGCGGGAGTGGTGGTGAGCAGTTCTTC.

This rearrangement joins TRBV7-6 to TRBJ2-7, with D perhaps matching TRBD2 (6 bases). The germline gives CDR1 SGHVS, CDR2 FNYEAQ. The CDR3 loop spans 17 amino acids. V was cut by 5 bases and J by 3 bases, with 23 bases left in between. The CDR3: CASSPDGRLGGFYEQYV. CDR3 DNA sequence: TGTGCCAGCAGCCCGGACGGCAGGTTGGGGGGATTCTACGAGCAGTACGTC.

In DNA form, the CDR3 reads TGTGCCAGCAGCCTTTACTCTGCTAATGAAAAACTGTTTTTT. It specifies CASSLYSANEKLFF. The chain joins TRBV7-6 to TRBJ1-4, with unresolved D. The V end was cut by 5 bases, the J end by 3 bases, with 10 bases between. The CDR3 spans 14 residues. Germline V CDR1 and CDR2: SGHVS, FNYEAQ.

This clone showed up just once. J is TRBJ2-1 and V is TRBV5-1; a possible D gene is TRBD2 (5 bases). CDR1 and CDR2 (germline): SGHRS, YFSETQ. The CDR3 runs 14 residues. Trimming stripped 5 bases from V and 4 bases from J, with 13 bases between. The CDR3 is CASRLERGYNEQFF. For the CDR3, the DNA is TGCGCCAGCAGATTAGAACGGGGTTACAATGAGCAGTTCTTC.

The V gene is TRBV5-1, the J gene TRBJ1-2, with 8 positions matching TRBD1. The germline V gene encodes CDR1 SGHRS and CDR2 YFSETQ. V lost 6 bases to trimming and J lost 6 bases; unmatched junction nucleotides: 13. The CDR3 runs to 15 residues. Here the CDR3 DNA reads TGCGCCAGCACCGGGTCAGGGGGCAAGGATGATGGCTACACCTTC. This gives the protein CASTGSGGKDDGYTF.